A single sample is the source of the 2 T cell receptor beta chains below, sequenced in a study of CD8+ T cells in alopecia areata. As the sequencing template, cDNA was produced by extracting RNA and reverse transcribing it. The assay was immunoSEQ multiplex PCR, and TCRdb's table has in-frame clones only and misses some. The sample lists about 220,000 clones; more than 45% were seen once. Treatment denoted: oral pan-JAK inhibitor, 5-10 mg twice daily. The sample here was CD4+ T cells sorted from blood, taken at week 4, from a patient treated with tofacitinib. These TCRs come from a human donor with alopecia areata.

V gene TRBV4-3 combines with J gene TRBJ1-1, with 10 bases that match TRBD1. V lost 6 bases, J lost 5 bases, and 3 bases stayed unmatched. The CDR3 contains 13 residues. The germline V gene encodes CDR1 LGHNA and CDR2 YSLEER. The CDR3 region has the DNA TGCGCCAGCAGTGGGACAGGGGTTACTGAAGCTTTCTTT. Translation gives CASSGTGVTEAFF.

The table lists this clone with a few counts. This rearrangement joins TRBV29-1 to TRBJ2-7; 7 nucleotides agree with TRBD1. This CDR3 has 12 residues. V gave up 8 bases and J gave up 0 bases; unmatched junction bases: 4. Germline V lookup: CDR1 SQVTM, CDR2 ANQGSEA. The CDR3 coding sequence is TGCAGCATCCGGGACAGCTCCTACGAGCAGTACTTC. Amino acids: CSIRDSSYEQYF.